The T cell receptor beta chain under discussion was sequenced for a study of T cells in Graves' hyperthyroidism and ophthalmopathy. Study-wide findings and caveats: In the analysis, a 13 V-J model separated ophthalmopathy from stable hyperthyroidism.

RNA transcripts gave rise to amplified TCR beta CDR3 regions. RT-PCR in the first round (using the HTBI primer set) targeted the TCR CDR3. TCRdb re-called the multiplex PCR reads through MiXCR, storing one row per CDR3 protein. The sample has about 640,000 distinct CDR3 sequences, less than 25% seen once; the top ten hold approximately 30%. The V gene's germline CDR1 is SGHRS and CDR2 YFSETQ. This CDR3 has 15 amino acids. With 1 base clipped from V and 6 bases from J, the junction kept 7 bases outside the gene matches. At least ten counts were recorded for this clonotype. What it recognizes is unknown. The source of the PBMCs was about 10 ml of fresh peripheral blood.

This TCR came from a man aged 25-45 years with Graves' ophthalmopathy. The chain joins TRBV5-1 to TRBJ2-3; 8 bases line up with TRBD2. The sequenced material came from blood. As DNA, the CDR3 is TGCGCCAGCAGCTTGAATACGGGAGGGTACGATACGCAGTATTTT. Its protein product is CASSLNTGGYDTQYF.